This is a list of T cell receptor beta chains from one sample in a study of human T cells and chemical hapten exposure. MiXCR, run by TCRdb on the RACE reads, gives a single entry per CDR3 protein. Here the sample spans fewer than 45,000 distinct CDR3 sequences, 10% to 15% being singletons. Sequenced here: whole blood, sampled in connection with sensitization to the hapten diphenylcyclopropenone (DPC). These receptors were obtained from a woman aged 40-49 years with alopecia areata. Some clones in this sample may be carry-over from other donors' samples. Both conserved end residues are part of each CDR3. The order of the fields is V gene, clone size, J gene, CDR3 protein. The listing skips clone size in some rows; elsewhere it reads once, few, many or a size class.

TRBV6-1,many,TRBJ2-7,CASSEGWDSYEQYF
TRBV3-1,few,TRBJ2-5,CASSQDVPKETQYF
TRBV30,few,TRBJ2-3,CAWSPSGRSSTQYF
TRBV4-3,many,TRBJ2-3,CASSQDAAVGDTQYF
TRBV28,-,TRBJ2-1,CASTGRLHYEQFF
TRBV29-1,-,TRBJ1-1,CSVDKQGNTEAFF
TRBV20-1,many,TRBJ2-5,CSARRRQGLQTQYF
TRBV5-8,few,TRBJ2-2,CASSLIPNTGELFF
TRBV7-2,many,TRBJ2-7,CASSLYGGPYEQYF
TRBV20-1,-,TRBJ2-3,CSARVSIGQGISDTQYF
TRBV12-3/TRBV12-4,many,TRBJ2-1,CASSLAVGEYEQFF
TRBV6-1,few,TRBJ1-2,CASSDPGTTNYGYTF
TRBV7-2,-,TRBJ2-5,CASSFRGLFQETQYF
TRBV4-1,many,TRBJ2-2,CASSLTWGTGELFF
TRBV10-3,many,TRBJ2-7,CAISESEDYEQYF
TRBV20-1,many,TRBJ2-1,CSASGITSGPYNEQFF
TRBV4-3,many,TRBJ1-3,CASSQDRGNTIYF
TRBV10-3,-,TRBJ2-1,CAISGPSSYNEQFF
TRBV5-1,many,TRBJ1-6,CASSPGQDNSPLHF
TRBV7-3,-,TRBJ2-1,CASSLVASGSVEQFF
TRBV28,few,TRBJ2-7,CASTETGPHEQYF
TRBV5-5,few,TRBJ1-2,CASSLESSYGYTF
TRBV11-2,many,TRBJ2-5,CASSLRASGAQETQYF
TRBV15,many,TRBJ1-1,CATSREGERLGAFF
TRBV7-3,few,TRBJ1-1,CASSFVGDTEAFF